Listed below are T cell receptor beta chains from one sample, sequenced in a study of blood T cell repertoires in COVID-19. Profiled with immunoSEQ multiplex PCR; TCRdb holds only in-frame clones, not every one. This sample has roughly 79,000 clones, with approximately 78% found just once. Sequenced material: peripheral blood. These receptors were obtained from a human donor in a cohort sampled during active COVID-19. Both conserved end residues are part of each CDR3.

J | V | CDR3
TRBJ1-2 | TRBV6-2/TRBV6-3 | CASSHRDRDYGYTF
TRBJ2-7 | TRBV19 | CASSITQGALGEQYF
TRBJ2-7 | TRBV5-1 | CASSYSGTESHEQYF
TRBJ1-4 | TRBV6-6 | CASRRPGGTGDRKLFF
TRBJ2-3 | TRBV4-3 | CASSQDEGSDTQYF
TRBJ1-2 | TRBV19 | CASSIDLRGGRGRVYTF
TRBJ2-7 | TRBV6-2/TRBV6-3 | CASSSGGGAGEQYF
TRBJ2-5 | TRBV16 | CASSQVLRDQETQYF
TRBJ1-1 | TRBV9 | CASSSAGGTEAFF
TRBJ1-3 | TRBV3-1/TRBV3-2 | CASSGQGASGNTIYF
TRBJ2-5 | TRBV19 | CASSLGGLQETQYF
TRBJ1-5 | TRBV6-1 | CASSDRANSNQPQHF
TRBJ1-2 | TRBV28 | CASSSPRPQRDSGYTF
TRBJ1-6 | TRBV6-6 | CASSYQDSYNSPLHF
TRBJ1-3 | TRBV6-5 | CASRPGQGDTIYF
TRBJ2-3 | TRBV5-1 | CASSQTGGRTTDTQYF
TRBJ2-7 | TRBV7-8 | CASSQTGGGTYEQYF
TRBJ1-2 | TRBV9 | CATTGALDPFGYTF
TRBJ2-6 | TRBV5-1 | CASRGGGEANVLTF
TRBJ1-1 | TRBV19 | CASSGPGQGVDEAFF
TRBJ2-1 | TRBV9 | CASSVGVQGGEQFF
TRBJ1-5 | TRBV19 | CASSPVVVGSNQPQHF
TRBJ1-2 | TRBV6-5 | CASSYRGTSGGYTF
TRBJ1-1 | TRBV27 | CASSRDVTADTEAFF
TRBJ2-5 | TRBV7-9 | CASSFQTGGRETQYF
TRBJ2-2 | TRBV7-6 | CASSPGTGDLVTGELFF
TRBJ2-7 | TRBV10-1 | CASSESCDRDLGYEQYF
TRBJ2-1 | TRBV6-5 | CASSYVAGGPVEQFF
TRBJ1-5 | TRBV6-6 | CASSWRETVSNQPQHF